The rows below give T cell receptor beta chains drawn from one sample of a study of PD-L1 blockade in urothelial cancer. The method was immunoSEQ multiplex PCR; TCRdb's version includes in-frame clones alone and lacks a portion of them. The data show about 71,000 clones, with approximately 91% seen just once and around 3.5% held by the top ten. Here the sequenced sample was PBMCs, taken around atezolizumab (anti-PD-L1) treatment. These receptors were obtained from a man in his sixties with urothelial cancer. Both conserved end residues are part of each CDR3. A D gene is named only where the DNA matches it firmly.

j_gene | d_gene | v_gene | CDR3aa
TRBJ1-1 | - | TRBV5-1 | CASSLEGQGEAFF
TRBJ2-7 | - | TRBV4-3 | CASSQDIRTVSYEQYF
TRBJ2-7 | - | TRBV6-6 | CASSYSMGGYEQYF
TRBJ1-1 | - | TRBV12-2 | CASRLVPGWTEAFF
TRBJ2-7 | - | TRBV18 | CASSPTGSSYEQYF
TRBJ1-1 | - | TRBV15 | CATSRDLPGQTEAFF
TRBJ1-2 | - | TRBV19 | CASSMEGRNYGYTF
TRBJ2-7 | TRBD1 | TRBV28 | CASSLFETGSGEQYF
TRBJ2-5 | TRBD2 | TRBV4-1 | CASSQLAGVQETQYF
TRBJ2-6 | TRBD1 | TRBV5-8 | CASSSGTGSSGANVLTF
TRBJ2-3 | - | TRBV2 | CASSEGVDTQYF
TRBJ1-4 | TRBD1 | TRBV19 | CASSPQGRNEKLFF
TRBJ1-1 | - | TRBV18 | CASSPSVGVRNTEAFF
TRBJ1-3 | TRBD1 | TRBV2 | CASSRDSSGNTIYF
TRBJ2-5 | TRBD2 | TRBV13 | CASSSQTSGSRQETQYF
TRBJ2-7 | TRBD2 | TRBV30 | CATRGGGYEQYF
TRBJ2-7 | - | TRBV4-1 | CASSQAPQRNYEQYF
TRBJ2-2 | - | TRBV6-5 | CASRRAARTGELFF
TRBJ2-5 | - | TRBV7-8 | CASSLQAAQETQYF
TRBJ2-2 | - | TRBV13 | CASSLRRLGSTGELFF
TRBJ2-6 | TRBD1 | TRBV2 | CASRVLGQGAGANVLTF
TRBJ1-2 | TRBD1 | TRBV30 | CAWRNTGTGVNYGYTF
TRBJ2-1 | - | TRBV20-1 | CSARAGPEQFF
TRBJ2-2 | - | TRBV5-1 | CASSLSRTPNTGELFF
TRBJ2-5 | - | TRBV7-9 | CASSRLDGATQYF
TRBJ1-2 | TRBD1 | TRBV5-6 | CASSLDRGYYGYTF
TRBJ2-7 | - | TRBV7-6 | CVVRRSGSYEQYF
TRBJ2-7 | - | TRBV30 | CAWSVHNEQYF
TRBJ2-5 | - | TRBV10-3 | CAISVDGQETQYF
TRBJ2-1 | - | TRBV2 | CASSEAGVSYNEQFF
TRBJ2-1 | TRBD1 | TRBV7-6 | CASSLAAFRGTGNYNEQFF
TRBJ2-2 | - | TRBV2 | CASMRNPGELFF
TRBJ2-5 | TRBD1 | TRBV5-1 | CASSPWTGEQTQYF
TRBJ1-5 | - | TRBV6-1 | CASSEARGGNQPQHF
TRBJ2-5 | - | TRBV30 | CAWSVSGLPSTQYF
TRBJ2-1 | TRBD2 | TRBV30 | CAWSVGLAGGRQFF
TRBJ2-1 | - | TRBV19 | CASNPSRDHNEQFF
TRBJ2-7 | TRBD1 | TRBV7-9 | CASSPGQGSSYEQYF
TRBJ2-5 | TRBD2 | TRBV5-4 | CASSWLAAGHQETQYF
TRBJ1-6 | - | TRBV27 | CASSPLRDTSYNSPLHF
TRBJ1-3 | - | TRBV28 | CASSLLANSGNTIYF
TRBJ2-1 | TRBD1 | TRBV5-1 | CASSQDREDEQFF
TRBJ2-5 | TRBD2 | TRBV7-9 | CASSSTSGGEETQYF
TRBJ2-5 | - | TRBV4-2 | CASSLSLGSQETQYF
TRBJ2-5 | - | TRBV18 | CASSPPERRETQYF
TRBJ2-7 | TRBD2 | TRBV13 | CASSLGLGGSYEQYF
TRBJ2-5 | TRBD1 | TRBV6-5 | CASSSGTGPRKTQYF
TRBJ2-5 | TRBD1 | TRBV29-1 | CSVEEATGGRETQYF
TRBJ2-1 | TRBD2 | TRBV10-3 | CAISEPGLAGNGQFF
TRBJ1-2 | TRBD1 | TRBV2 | CASSSPGQGAGGYTF
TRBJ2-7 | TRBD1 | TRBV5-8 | CASSQGQVYEQYF
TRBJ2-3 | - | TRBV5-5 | CASSLGVTGTSTDTQYF
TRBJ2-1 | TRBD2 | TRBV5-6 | CASSFSGWPYNEQFF
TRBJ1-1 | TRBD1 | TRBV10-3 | CAISETGGTEAFF
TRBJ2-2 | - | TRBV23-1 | CASSQPRPTGELFF